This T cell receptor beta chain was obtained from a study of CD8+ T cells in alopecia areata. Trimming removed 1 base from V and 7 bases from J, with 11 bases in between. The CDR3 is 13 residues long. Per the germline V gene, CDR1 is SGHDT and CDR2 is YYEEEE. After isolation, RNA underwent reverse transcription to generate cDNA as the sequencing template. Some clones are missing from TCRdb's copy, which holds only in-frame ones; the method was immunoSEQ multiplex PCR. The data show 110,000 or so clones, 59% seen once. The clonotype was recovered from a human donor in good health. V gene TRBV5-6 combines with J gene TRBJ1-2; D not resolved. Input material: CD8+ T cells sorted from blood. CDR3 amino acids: CASSLRVKVGYTF. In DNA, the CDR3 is TGTGCCAGCAGCTTGAGGGTTAAGGTTGGCTACACCTTC.